Described below is a single T cell receptor (beta chain) sequence and its context. The antigen remains undetermined. This sample is drawn from a study of T cell clones after liver transplantation. Across the study: Graft-donor-reactive sequences were compared with third-party-reactive TCRbeta sequences from pre-transplant mixed lymphocyte reactions. General observations from the study: Migration into the graft, not deletion, may explain lost graft donor-reactive T cells. Compared with third party-reactive sequences, donor-reactive ones declined more, independent of withdrawal success.

Unstimulated PBMCs were sorted into CD3+CD4+ and CD3+CD8+ populations. Using immunoSEQ multiplex PCR, the repertoire was profiled, and TCRdb retains in-frame clones only, with some absent. The data contain 85,000 to 110,000 clones, about 88% of them singletons. The source of this sequence is a human patient who received a liver transplant. These T cells may partly come from the graft donor. This material consisted of CD4+ T cells from blood, taken about 50 months after liver transplant.

CDR3 in amino acids: CASSRTGVWVYTF. The CDR3 nucleotides are TGTGCCAGCAGTAGGACAGGGGTTTGGGTCTACACCTTC. The genes are TRBV27 and TRBJ1-2; TRBD1 agrees at 9 bases. Trimming at V came to 5 bases and at J to 10 bases, leaving 8 bases not matched to a gene. The CDR3 totals 13 residues. CDR1 and CDR2 from the germline V gene are MNHEY and SMNVEV (reference sequence).